This T cell receptor beta chain was found in a study of blood T cell repertoires in COVID-19. Study-level information: Samples came from the United States, Italy and Spain, spanning acute and convalescent COVID-19. T cells, B-cell-depleted T cells, or PBMCs provided the cDNA or gDNA that served as material.

Germline assignment: CDR1 KGHDR and CDR2 SFDVKD. V lost 4 bases to trimming and J lost 4 bases; unmatched junction nucleotides: 10. CDR3 size: 18 residues. Clones were read by immunoSEQ multiplex PCR, and TCRdb kept only the in-frame ones, dropping some. The sample lists 200,000 to 250,000 clones; around 81% were seen once. The gene calls are TRBV24-1 and TRBJ1-5; 12 nucleotides line up with TRBD1. Sequencing used peripheral blood. The source is a woman between 65 and 79 years old with acute or convalescent COVID-19. The CDR3 DNA is TGTGCCACCAGTGAGGGTTGGGGACAGGGGGCTCTAAATCAGCCCCAGCATTTT. Translated: CATSEGWGQGALNQPQHF.